Below, 14 T cell receptor beta chains from the same sample are listed, as sequenced in a study of T cell repertoires in cytomegalovirus infection. No antigens are known for them. TCRdb reprocessed the reads via MiXCR and lists one record per CDR3 protein. This sample has approximately 220,000 distinct CDR3 sequences, with around 40% found just once. The specimen comprised CD8+ T cells from cultured PBMCs, sampled from culture after CMV antigen stimulation. These receptors all stem from a human donor in good health (CMV status not recorded). Some clones in this sample may be carry-over from other donors' samples.

The CDR3 DNA reads TGTGCCTCCGGGACAGGGGCCTACGAGCAGTACTTC. Protein product: CASGTGAYEQYF. The chain has TRBV27 and TRBJ2-7; 10 bases fit TRBD1. The CDR3 totals 12 residues. V dropped 11 bases and J dropped 2; count of bases not matched to a gene: 3. Germline CDR1 reads MNHEY; CDR2 reads SMNVEV (reference sequence).

This clonotype was found a few times. This rearrangement joins TRBV20-1 to TRBJ1-1, with D possibly matching TRBD1 (6 bases). Trimming removed 3 bases at V and 7 bases at J, with 15 bases between. CDR3 length: 13 residues. CDR1 and CDR2 (germline): DFQATT, SNEGSKA (reference sequence). Written as DNA, the CDR3 is TGCAGTGCTAGCCGGGGGGGCGCTAGTGAAGCTTTCTTT. It encodes CSASRGGASEAFF.

The chain combines TRBV27 with TRBJ2-3, with TRBD1 as a possible D gene (7 bases). Germline CDR1 and CDR2: MNHEY and SMNVEV (reference sequence). V shed 5 bases and J shed 3 bases, with 15 bases lying between them. The CDR3 contains 15 residues. The CDR3 nucleotides read TGTGCCAGCAGTAGACAGGGACTTCCGACAGATACGCAGTATTTT. Its translation is CASSRQGLPTDTQYF.

This clonotype was counted a few times. CDR3 amino acids: CASSLHDRAEAFF. DNA for the CDR3: TGTGCCAGCAGCCTCCACGACCGCGCTGAAGCTTTCTTT. The rearrangement uses TRBV11-2 and TRBJ1-1, with D uncertain. The CDR3 loop spans 13 amino acids. The germline V gene has CDR1 SGHAT and CDR2 FQNNGV. Deletions cut 5 bases from V and 6 bases from J, with 13 bases between.

The chain combines TRBV28 with TRBJ1-6, with D possibly being TRBD1 (6 bases). The germline V and J ends were trimmed by 4 bases and 7 bases, with 17 bases remaining between them. The CDR3 runs to 16 residues. Germline CDR1 MDHEN, CDR2 SYDVKM. CDR3 loop: CASSSAFGTGNSPLHF. The CDR3 DNA sequence: TGTGCCAGCAGTTCGGCCTTCGGCACAGGGAATTCACCCCTCCACTTT.

Only one count was recorded for this clonotype. The V and J genes are TRBV29-1 and TRBJ2-1; D unclear. The CDR3 is made up of 12 amino acids. Trimming took 4 bases from V and 4 from J, leaving 8 bases between them. CDR1 SQVTM and CDR2 ANQGSEA come from the germline V gene. The CDR3 coding sequence is TGCAGCGTTGCGGCTGGTTACAATGAGCAGTTCTTC. This translates into CSVAAGYNEQFF.

The chain couples TRBV27 to TRBJ2-6, with D unresolved. Germline V lookup: CDR1 MNHEY, CDR2 SMNVEV (reference sequence). The CDR3 contains 14 residues. The V end was cut by 5 bases, the J end by 3 bases, with 8 bases between. The CDR3 DNA reads TGTGCCAGCAGTAACGGAATTGGGGCCAACGTCCTGACTTTC. It yields the protein CASSNGIGANVLTF.

The chain employs TRBV27 and TRBJ2-1; TRBD1 aligns across 7 bases. CDR3 length: 16 residues. Germline V gene sequence: CDR1 MNHEY, CDR2 SMNVEV (reference sequence). V shed 3 bases, J shed 2 bases, and the junction held 7 bases outside the gene matches. CDR3 residues: CASSLADREAYNEQFF. The CDR3 bases are TGTGCCAGCAGTTTGGCCGACAGGGAAGCCTACAATGAGCAGTTCTTC.

This clonotype was detected only a few times. The rearrangement joins TRBV4-1 to TRBJ2-1; 8 nucleotides line up with TRBD1. The CDR3 spans 18 residues. The V segment lost 0 bases and the J segment 5 bases; nucleotides outside the gene matches: 12. Per the germline V gene, CDR1 is MGHRA and CDR2 is YSYEKL. CDR3 residues: CASSQDHETGVFDNEQFF. In nucleotides, the CDR3 is TGCGCCAGCAGCCAAGACCACGAGACAGGGGTTTTCGACAATGAGCAGTTCTTC.

There are a few counts of this clonotype. V and J are TRBV11-2 and TRBJ1-1; possibly TRBD1 for D (5 bases). This CDR3 region has 14 residues. The V gene lost 6 bases and the J gene lost 5 bases, with 16 bases spanning the gap. Looked up from germline, CDR1 is SGHAT and CDR2 is FQNNGV. The CDR3 DNA is TGTGCCAGCAGTCCCCAATGGGGGAGTACTGAAGCTTTCTTT. Translation gives CASSPQWGSTEAFF.

The V call is TRBV6-1, the J call TRBJ2-6, with D perhaps matching TRBD1 (6 bases). This CDR3 is built from 15 residues. Trimming took off 4 bases at V and 2 bases at J, with 9 bases between the two ends. In germline, CDR1 is MNHNS, CDR2 SASEGT. The CDR3, as DNA: TGTGCCAGCAGTGTCAAGGGGGCTGGGGCCAACGTCCTGACTTTC. It is translated as CASSVKGAGANVLTF.

The CDR3 nucleotides read TGTGCCAGCAGCTTGGGGGGCGCGAGCTCCTATAATTCACCCCTCCACTTT. It specifies CASSLGGASSYNSPLHF. The chain couples TRBV7-6 to TRBJ1-6, with D perhaps matching TRBD1 (6 bases). CDR1 and CDR2 (germline): SGHVS, FNYEAQ. The CDR3 sequence is 17 residues long. Trimming took off 3 bases at V and 0 bases at J, with 12 bases between the two ends.

On this clonotype: With a much larger clone just one base away, this may be a read error. The chain has TRBV12-3 or TRBV12-4 and TRBJ2-1, with D maybe TRBD1 (6 bases). This CDR3 has 11 residues. Trimming removed 6 bases from V and 10 bases from J, with 10 bases in between. This CDR3 reads CASRAGTEQFF. CDR3 in DNA: TGTGCCAGCAGAGCCGGGACAGAGCAGTTCTTC.

The chain links TRBV28 to TRBJ1-2; D is undetermined. Trimming cost V 4 bases and J 2 bases, with 14 bases left between them. CDR1 is MDHEN and CDR2 is SYDVKM in the germline V gene. This CDR3 is built from 15 residues. CDR3: CASSSLGSTNYGYTF. Here the CDR3 DNA reads TGTGCCAGCAGTTCCCTCGGAAGTACCAACTATGGCTACACCTTC.